Listed below are T cell receptor beta chains from one sample, sequenced in a study of cytomegalovirus exposure and HLA in healthy donors. Clones were sequenced by immunoSEQ multiplex PCR, and TCRdb holds only the in-frame ones, with some missing. The table has 90,000 to 150,000 clones, 15% seen once. What was sequenced was PBMCs. Source of these receptors: a young woman in good health and CMV-seronegative. Each CDR3 is given with its conserved first and last residue. A D gene is named only where the DNA matches it firmly. Clone size is stated in some rows and not others, as once, few, many or a class when expanded.

clone size	V gene	J gene	D gene	CDR3 protein	CDR3 DNA
NA	TRBV7-2	TRBJ2-3	TRBD2	CASSLGAGGFADTQYF	TGTGCCAGCAGCTTGGGGGCGGGAGGTTTTGCAGATACGCAGTATTTT
few	TRBV5-1	TRBJ1-1	NA	CASRSLLNTEAFF	TGCGCCAGCAGATCCCTATTGAACACTGAAGCTTTCTTT
few	TRBV10-3	TRBJ2-5	NA	CAIRAGTYQETQYF	TGTGCCATCAGGGCAGGAACCTACCAAGAGACCCAGTACTTC
few	TRBV18	TRBJ1-4	TRBD1	CASSPQGGQLEKLFF	TGTGCCAGCTCACCGCAAGGGGGACAGCTTGAAAAACTGTTTTTT
many	TRBV6-1	TRBJ2-7	TRBD2	CASSGTSGGAGEQYF	TGTGCCAGCTCGGGGACTAGCGGGGGGGCGGGTGAGCAGTACTTC
few	TRBV6-5	TRBJ2-5	NA	CASSYEETQYF	TGTGCCAGCAGTTACGAGGAGACCCAGTACTTC
NA	TRBV2	TRBJ2-7	TRBD2	CASRAGLVGEQYF	TGTGCCAGCAGAGCGGGACTAGTCGGCGAGCAGTACTTC
NA	TRBV6-5	TRBJ1-4	NA	CASRLTATNEKLFF	TGTGCCAGCAGGTTGACAGCAACTAATGAAAAACTGTTTTTT
NA	TRBV27	TRBJ1-6	NA	CASSLNRNSPLHF	TGTGCCAGCAGTTTAAACAGGAATTCACCCCTCCACTTT
NA	TRBV10-2	TRBJ2-7	TRBD2	CASSEWGGRAYEQYF	TGCGCCAGCAGTGAGTGGGGCGGGAGGGCCTACGAGCAGTACTTC
NA	TRBV7-2	TRBJ2-3	TRBD2	CASSNPSGETPDTQYF	TGTGCCAGCAGCAATCCTAGCGGGGAAACCCCAGATACGCAGTATTTT
few	TRBV28	TRBJ1-4	NA	CACRGTEEKLFF	TGTGCCTGCAGGGGTACGGAGGAAAAACTGTTTTTT
NA	TRBV5-1	TRBJ1-5	NA	CASSLAGDSPEPQHF	TGCGCCAGCAGCTTGGCCGGGGATTCCCCTGAGCCCCAGCATTTT
few	TRBV7-9	TRBJ2-3	TRBD2	CASSFAGAGTDTQYF	TGTGCCAGCAGCTTCGCGGGAGCGGGCACAGATACGCAGTATTTT
few	TRBV4-2	TRBJ1-4	NA	CASSQDFSNEKLFF	TGTGCCAGCAGCCAAGATTTTAGTAATGAAAAACTGTTTTTT
NA	TRBV5-6	TRBJ2-7	NA	CASSIGQHFYEQYF	TGTGCCAGCAGCATTGGACAGCATTTCTACGAGCAGTACTTC
NA	TRBV10-3	TRBJ2-2	TRBD1	CAISWDRGPVGELFF	TGTGCCATCAGCTGGGACAGGGGGCCGGTCGGGGAGCTGTTTTTT
NA	TRBV9	TRBJ2-2	NA	CASSVAGSGWNTGELFF	TGTGCCAGCAGCGTAGCGGGTTCGGGGTGGAACACCGGGGAGCTGTTTTTT
NA	TRBV19	TRBJ2-1	NA	CASSIESRRARYNEQFF	TGTGCCAGTAGTATAGAGTCTCGGCGGGCCCGTTACAATGAGCAGTTCTTC
NA	TRBV6-6	TRBJ1-1	NA	CASSYKERTEAFF	TGTGCCAGCAGTTACAAAGAGAGGACTGAAGCTTTCTTT
NA	TRBV9	TRBJ2-7	NA	CASSVGALSYEQYF	TGTGCCAGCAGCGTAGGGGCGCTCTCCTACGAGCAGTACTTC
NA	TRBV4-2	TRBJ1-2	NA	CASSQDGKVGYGYTF	TGTGCCAGCAGCCAAGACGGGAAGGTGGGCTATGGCTACACCTTC
few	TRBV5-1	TRBJ1-2	NA	CASSARQANYGYTF	TGCGCCAGCAGCGCCCGACAGGCTAACTATGGCTACACCTTC
few	TRBV29-1	TRBJ1-4	TRBD1	CSASGGTNEKLFF	TGCAGCGCCTCAGGGGGGACTAATGAAAAACTGTTTTTT
NA	TRBV7-2	TRBJ1-6	NA	CASSTTGPNSPLHF	TGTGCCAGCAGCACCACAGGGCCTAATTCACCCCTCCACTTT
once	TRBV7-9	TRBJ2-1	TRBD2	CASSVLAGGLYNEQFF	TGTGCCAGCAGCGTACTAGCGGGAGGGCTCTACAATGAGCAGTTCTTC
NA	TRBV4-1	TRBJ1-5	TRBD1	CASSLTGKGRQPQHF	TGCGCCAGCAGCCTGACAGGGAAGGGTCGTCAGCCCCAGCATTTT
NA	TRBV6-1	TRBJ1-1	NA	CASRGRGGQAFF	TGTGCCAGCAGGGGCCGGGGGGGCCAAGCTTTCTTT
few	TRBV7-9	TRBJ2-1	TRBD2	CASTHIAGFSYNEQFF	TGTGCCAGCACCCATATAGCGGGGTTTTCCTACAATGAGCAGTTCTTC